This TCR beta chain was found in a study of response to subunit inactivated influenza vaccine. Study conclusions and caveats: Few new T cells, the authors suggested, are recruited by each seasonal influenza vaccination.

This clonotype has just a few counts. The antigen is unknown. The CDR3 consists of 13 residues. With 6 bases removed from V and 4 bases from J, the gap between germline ends came to 15 bases. Germline V gene lookup returns CDR1 DFQATT and CDR2 SNEGSKA (reference sequence). A single record per CDR3 protein comes from TCRdb applying MiXCR to the RT-PCR reads. The sample holds about 620,000 distinct CDR3 sequences, approximately 10% seen once. These data were also reused for a study on T cells expressing NK-cell markers. That paper states: The authors generated TCR beta cDNA through 5'RACE template switching with UMIs. From sorted CD3+CD56+NKG2C+, CD3+CD56+NKG2C- and CD3+CD56-NKG2C+ T cells came the TCR beta repertoires. Of the CD8+ T cell pool in 5 to 7 donors, about 1.0-7.0% was accounted for by dominant NKG2C+ clonotypes. Expanded NKG2C+ T cell clones had unclear HCMV specificity.

The rearrangement joins TRBV20-1 to TRBJ2-5; D is possibly TRBD2 (5 bases). This specimen was PBMCs from blood, taken on the day of vaccination. The clonotype was recovered from a man in his forties or fifties who received an inactivated influenza vaccine. CDR3 DNA: TGCAGTGCCGCCCTGGGCGGGCTAGAGACCCAGTACTTC. It is translated as CSAALGGLETQYF.